What follows are 9 T cell receptor beta chains derived from one specimen sequenced in a study of T cells in localized non-small cell lung cancer (dated by TCRdb to 2020 to 2022). Library preparation used the immunoSEQ multiplex PCR assay. In its TCRdb copy, this immuneACCESS table keeps in-frame sequences only and misses some clones. Where compared with another copy, unresolved V genes explain less than half of these, and the others have no known cause. The sample table shows roughly 72,000 clones, and more than 70% are seen once. The top ten clones comprise nearly 9.5% of the sample. The sequencing used peripheral blood, collected before any cancer treatment. The receptor set was obtained from a female donor older than 55 with stage I lung adenocarcinoma.

The rearrangement uses TRBV5-6 and TRBJ1-1; maybe TRBD1 (5 bases). V was clipped by 3 bases and J by 3 bases, with 6 bases between them. Germline-derived CDR1 and CDR2 are SGHDT and YYEEEE. The CDR3 has 12 residues. This CDR3 is CASSWGDTEAFF. The DNA for the CDR3 is TGTGCCAGCAGCTGGGGGGACACTGAAGCTTTCTTT.

The chain uses TRBV15 and TRBJ1-2; a possible D gene is TRBD1 (6 bases). Germline values: CDR1 LNHNV, CDR2 YYDKDF (reference sequence). This CDR3 has 15 residues. Trimming stripped 4 bases from V and 6 bases from J, with 18 bases between. The CDR3 DNA follows: TGTGCCACCAGCACCGACGGGTGGGGGGCGGATGGCTACACCTTC. Its translation: CATSTDGWGADGYTF. The full variable domain, rest sourced from reference TRBV15 and TRBJ1-2, is DAMVIQNPRYQVTQFGKPVTLSCSQTLNHNVMYWYQQKSSQAPKLLFHYYDKDFNNEADTPDNFQSRRPNTSFCFLDIRSPGLGDTAMYLCATSTDGWGADGYTFGSGTRLTVV.

This chain joins TRBV5-1 and TRBJ1-1; no clear D. Trimming pared 4 bases from V and 10 bases from J, leaving 11 bases between. The CDR3 spans 11 residues. Germline CDR1 reads SGHRS; CDR2 reads YFSETQ. The CDR3 protein is CASSPESRAFF. The CDR3 DNA follows: TGCGCCAGCAGCCCGGAAAGCAGAGCTTTCTTT.

This rearrangement joins TRBV18 to TRBJ1-2; D may be TRBD1 (5 bases). In germline, CDR1 is KGHSH, CDR2 LQKENI. The CDR3 runs 15 residues. Trimming left V 3 bases short and J 0 bases short, with 11 bases between. CDR3 sequence reads: CASSPTGASNYGYTF. The CDR3 DNA reads as TGTGCCAGCTCACCGACTGGGGCTTCTAACTATGGCTACACCTTC. Drawing the rest from reference TRBV18 and TRBJ1-2, the complete variable domain is NAGVMQNPRHLVRRRGQEARLRCSPMKGHSHVYWYRQLPEEGLKFMVYLQKENIIDESGMPKERFSAEFPKEGPSILRIQQVVRGDSAAYFCASSPTGASNYGYTFGSGTRLTVV.

In its sample, this clone was seen once. The chain joins TRBV2 to TRBJ1-2; 8 nucleotides line up with TRBD1. Germline V gene lookup returns CDR1 SNHLY and CDR2 FYNNEI. The V and J ends lost 3 bases and 4 bases, in that order; junction bases with no gene match: 7. The CDR3 has 15 amino acids. The CDR3 region is CASSELGQGGYGYTF. As DNA, the CDR3 is TGTGCCAGCAGTGAGTTAGGACAGGGAGGCTATGGCTACACCTTC.

The J gene is TRBJ1-2, the V gene TRBV11-1, with 9 positions matching TRBD1. CDR1 is SGHAT, CDR2 FQDESV, per germline (reference sequence). The CDR3 runs to 15 residues. V lost 4 bases and J lost 2; bases outside the gene matches: 5. Here the CDR3 DNA reads TGTGCCAGCAGCTACCCCGGGACAGGGAACTATGGCTACACCTTC. Protein: CASSYPGTGNYGYTF.

J is TRBJ2-1 and V is TRBV5-1, with TRBD2 identical over 8 bases. The CDR3 extends over 15 amino acids. V was pared by 6 bases and J by 12 bases, with 17 bases of the junction left unmatched. The germline V gene encodes CDR1 SGHRS and CDR2 YFSETQ. Written as DNA, the CDR3 is TGCGCCAGCACCCCCCGGGGGGGCCTACTGATTGGGCAGTTCTTC. This translates into CASTPRGGLLIGQFF.

This clone came up once. This chain joins TRBV5-8 and TRBJ2-5, with 11 bases fitting TRBD1. From germline, CDR1 is SGHTS and CDR2 YDEGEE. Trimming cost V 4 bases and J 5 bases; bases outside gene matches: 7. This CDR3 spans 15 amino acids. The DNA for the CDR3 is TGTGCCAGCAGCACAGGGACAGGGGGAGGCGAGACCCAGTACTTC. It yields the protein CASSTGTGGGETQYF.

The chain couples TRBV13 to TRBJ1-6; 10 positions match TRBD1. Looked up from germline, CDR1 is PRHDT and CDR2 is FYEKMQ (reference sequence). The CDR3 has 15 residues. With 5 bases clipped from V and 8 bases from J, the junction kept 6 bases outside the gene matches. CDR3 region: CASSETGTGDSPLHF. The CDR3 DNA reads as TGTGCCAGCAGCGAGACCGGGACAGGGGATTCACCCCTCCACTTT.